Included here is one TCR beta chain sequence, with context. The antigen is undetermined. Deletions cut 3 bases from V and 3 bases from J, with 9 bases between. This CDR3 contains 12 residues. In germline, CDR1 is DFQATT, CDR2 SNEGSKA (reference sequence). This sample is drawn from a study of T cells in Graves' hyperthyroidism and ophthalmopathy. Study details: Prior to any treatment, at the point of initial diagnosis, peripheral blood was collected. Findings and caveats of the study: Appearing also in blood were most of the thyroid clonotypes expanded above 0.001.

Amplified TCR beta CDR3 regions came from RNA transcripts. The HTBI primer set drove a first-round RT-PCR of the TCR CDR3. TCRdb redid the calling of the multiplex PCR reads with MiXCR, one entry per CDR3 protein. Among about 840,000 distinct CDR3 sequences listed, over 35% were seen once. Graves' hyperthyroidism qualified as stable when ophthalmopathy did not progress within 18 months. Disease duration under 2 months; hyperthyroidism patients were aged 18 to 65. The sample consisted of blood. The chain has TRBV20-1 and TRBJ2-7; D remains unclear. This TCR was sampled from a man aged 18-30 years with Graves' hyperthyroidism. Written as DNA, the CDR3 is TGCAGTGCTAGCCCCCGCGACTACGAGCAGTACTTC. It translates to CSASPRDYEQYF.